The 21 T cell receptor beta chains in this list originate from one sample, sequenced in a study of CD4 T cells in relation to SARS-CoV-2 and coronaviruses. Their antigens are not known. TCRdb's copy holds only in-frame clones and misses some; the assay was immunoSEQ multiplex PCR. The sample comprises about 36,000 clones, 77% of which are singletons, and 2.5% to 3.5% rests with the top ten. Material for sequencing was memory CD4+ T cells from PBMCs, cultured in vitro. These receptors were obtained from an adult with COVID-19.

The genes are TRBV16 and TRBJ2-1; possibly TRBD2 for D (6 bases). Trimming cost V 4 bases and J 6 bases, with 28 bases left between them. Germline lookup yields CDR1 KGHSY and CDR2 FQNENV. The CDR3 length is 19 residues. The CDR3 DNA sequence: TGTGCCAGCAGCCGTGGACTAACATTCGGGCCCTCCTTTGCCAATGAGCAGTTCTTC. Its translation is CASSRGLTFGPSFANEQFF.

The genes are TRBV6-5 and TRBJ2-2; TRBD2 matches 13 bases. The CDR3 runs 16 residues. Trimming cost V 3 bases and J 5 bases; bases outside gene matches: 3. Germline values: CDR1 MNHEY, CDR2 SVGAGI. The CDR3 nucleotides read TGTGCCAGCAGTTATCGACTAGCGGGAGGAACCGGGGAGCTGTTTTTT. Its translation: CASSYRLAGGTGELFF.

This chain connects TRBV18 to TRBJ1-1; no clear D gene. Trimming pared 2 bases from V and 5 bases from J, leaving 18 bases between. This CDR3 spans 16 amino acids. The germline CDR1 and CDR2 sequences are KGHSH and LQKENI. The CDR3 spells CASSPVLSSGWTEAFF. Here the CDR3 DNA reads TGTGCCAGCTCACCAGTGCTTTCCAGCGGGTGGACTGAAGCTTTCTTT.

In its sample, this clone was seen a few times. The chain links TRBV3-1 (or the pseudogene TRBV3-2) to TRBJ1-1; possible D gene TRBD1, 6 bases. CDR3 length: 12 amino acids. V was shortened by 6 bases and J by 5 bases, with 10 bases between the two germline ends. Germline lookup yields CDR1 LGHDT and CDR2 YNNKEL (reference sequence). The CDR3 loop is CASSQGRTEAFF. Here the CDR3 DNA reads TGTGCCAGCAGTCAGGGGAGGACTGAAGCTTTCTTT.

This clone was observed a few times. The rearrangement joins TRBV5-1 to TRBJ2-3; 14 bases fit TRBD2. This CDR3 spans 18 amino acids. Looked up from germline, CDR1 is SGHRS and CDR2 is YFSETQ. V gave up 3 bases and J gave up 1 base; unmatched junction bases: 7. The CDR3 sequence is CASSSGTSGRWGTDTQYF. As DNA, the CDR3 is TGCGCCAGCAGCTCCGGGACTAGCGGGAGATGGGGCACAGATACGCAGTATTTT.

This clone showed up just a few times. The rearrangement links TRBV6-6 to TRBJ2-2, with 9 bases matching TRBD1. The germline V gene has CDR1 MNHNY and CDR2 SVGAGI (reference sequence). V trimming: 4 bases; J trimming: 7 bases; junction bases outside the gene matches: 10. This CDR3 spans 16 amino acids. The CDR3 DNA is TGTGCCAGCAGTTTCCCGGGACAGGGAAATATCGGGGAGCTGTTTTTT. The encoded protein is CASSFPGQGNIGELFF.

This chain connects TRBV21-1 to TRBJ2-1; TRBD2 is taken as the D call from the table, unchecked against the DNA. TRBV21-1 is labeled a pseudogene. The CDR3 is made up of 18 amino acids. CDR3 residues: CASSKRGRLAGGRNEQFF. The CDR3, as DNA: TGTGCCAGCAGCAAAAGGGGTAGGTTAGCGGGAGGGCGGAATGAGCAGTTCTTC.

This chain joins TRBV11-2 and TRBJ2-7, with D unclear. This CDR3 has 13 amino acids. Germline V gene lookup returns CDR1 SGHAT and CDR2 FQNNGV. Trimming took 4 bases from V and 3 from J, leaving 10 bases between them. The CDR3 here is CASSSPLFYEQYF. In nucleotides, the CDR3 is TGTGCCAGCAGCTCACCCCTCTTCTACGAGCAGTACTTC.

The rearrangement joins TRBV9 to TRBJ2-1; 8 bases are shared with TRBD2. Looked up from germline, CDR1 is SGDLS and CDR2 is YYNGEE. The CDR3 totals 15 residues. J was trimmed by 2 bases and V by 4 bases; bases with no gene match: 5. In DNA form, the CDR3 reads TGTGCCAGCAGCTTTAGCGGGAACACCTACAATGAGCAGTTCTTC. Translation gives CASSFSGNTYNEQFF.

This clone was recorded only once. The gene calls are TRBV11-2 and TRBJ2-7, with D hard to call. The V end was cut by 6 bases, the J end by 3 bases, with 9 bases between. The CDR3 spans 12 residues. CDR1 is SGHAT and CDR2 is FQNNGV in the germline V gene. The CDR3 DNA is TGTGCCAGCAGGACGGGCGGCTACGAGCAGTACTTC. Encoded protein: CASRTGGYEQYF.

The chain employs TRBV5-1 and TRBJ1-3; D perhaps matches TRBD1 (5 bases). The CDR3 extends over 16 amino acids. CDR1 and CDR2 from the germline V gene are SGHRS and YFSETQ. V lost 0 bases, J lost 3 bases, and 13 bases lay in between. CDR3 in DNA: TGCGCCAGCAGCTTGGTGGGGCAGGGAATTGGAAACACCATATATTTT. Residues: CASSLVGQGIGNTIYF. Full variable domain (remainder filled in from reference TRBV5-1 and TRBJ1-3): KAGVTQTPRYLIKTRGQQVTLSCSPISGHRSVSWYQQTPGQGLQFLFEYFSETQRNKGNFPGRFSGRQFSNSRSEMNVSTLELGDSALYLCASSLVGQGIGNTIYFGEGSWLTVV.

V gene TRBV5-4 combines with J gene TRBJ2-1; TRBD2 is a possible D gene (6 bases). Per the germline V gene, CDR1 is SGHNT and CDR2 is YYREEE (reference sequence). The V and J ends lost 0 bases and 6 bases respectively, with 13 bases between them. The CDR3 has 15 residues. The CDR3 is CASSLAGGSRNEQFF. The CDR3 DNA sequence: TGTGCCAGCAGCTTGGCCGGGGGAAGTCGCAATGAGCAGTTCTTC.

This rearrangement joins TRBV11-2 to TRBJ2-1; 9 nucleotides agree with TRBD2. This CDR3 comprises 14 residues. In germline, CDR1 is SGHAT, CDR2 FQNNGV. V lost 6 bases to trimming and J lost 12 bases; unmatched junction nucleotides: 12. The CDR3 spells CASSPLAGVGGQFF. The DNA for the CDR3 is TGTGCCAGCAGTCCGTTAGCGGGAGTCGGCGGGCAGTTCTTC.

This chain connects TRBV19 to TRBJ2-7, with TRBD2 identical over 7 bases. V dropped 1 base and J dropped 2; count of bases not matched to a gene: 2. Germline V gene sequence: CDR1 LNHDA, CDR2 SQIVND (reference sequence). The CDR3 runs to 14 residues. CDR3: CASSIGGGAYEQYF. CDR3 sequence (DNA): TGTGCCAGTAGTATAGGCGGGGGAGCCTACGAGCAGTACTTC. Full variable domain (missing parts from reference TRBV19 and TRBJ2-7): DGGITQSPKYLFRKEGQNVTLSCEQNLNHDAMYWYRQDPGQGLRLIYYSQIVNDFQKGDIAEGYSVSREKKESFPLTVTSAQKNPTAFYLCASSIGGGAYEQYFGPGTRLTVT.

This rearrangement joins TRBV28 to TRBJ2-1; D not certain. CDR3 size: 19 residues. CDR1 is MDHEN, CDR2 SYDVKM, per germline. Between the trimmed V and J ends, which lost 3 bases and 0 bases, there was a span of 21 bases. The CDR3 nucleotides are TGTGCCAGCAGTTTTCCACTGGCGGCTCAAATACACTCCTACAATGAGCAGTTCTTC. Encoded protein: CASSFPLAAQIHSYNEQFF.

J is TRBJ2-1 and V is TRBV4-2, with D perhaps matching TRBD1 (5 bases). The CDR3 has 16 amino acids. V was shortened by 0 bases and J by 4 bases, with 13 bases between the two germline ends. CDR1 is LGHNA and CDR2 is YNFKEQ in the germline V gene. The CDR3 bases are TGTGCCAGCAGCCAAGATAGGGGTCCCAAATACAATGAGCAGTTCTTC. The encoded protein is CASSQDRGPKYNEQFF.

J is TRBJ2-1 and V is TRBV5-1; a weak D match, TRBD1 (6 bases). V lost 4 bases and J 5 bases, leaving 10 bases between the germline ends. The CDR3 has 13 amino acids. Germline CDR1 SGHRS, CDR2 YFSETQ. The chain's CDR3 is CASSPGVDNEQFF. In DNA form, the CDR3 reads TGCGCCAGCAGCCCAGGGGTCGACAATGAGCAGTTCTTC.

The chain recombines TRBV5-1 with TRBJ1-2; 9 bases are shared with TRBD1. The germline CDR1 and CDR2 sequences are SGHRS and YFSETQ. This CDR3 is built from 15 residues. V dropped 0 bases and J dropped 7; count of bases not matched to a gene: 7. The CDR3 sequence is CASSLVSGQGGGYTF. The CDR3 region has the DNA TGCGCCAGCAGCTTGGTTTCGGGACAGGGAGGTGGCTACACCTTC.

The chain couples TRBV12-3 or TRBV12-4 to TRBJ2-4; D is uncertain. Trimming pared 8 bases from V and 5 bases from J, leaving 13 bases between. This CDR3 contains 13 residues. In DNA form, the CDR3 reads TGTGCCAGCGCAGTAGATGGGGAAAACATTCAGTACTTC. Translating it yields CASAVDGENIQYF.

V and J are TRBV5-5 and TRBJ2-1; unclear D gene. The CDR3 has 13 amino acids. Germline CDR1 reads SGHKS; CDR2 reads YYEKEE (reference sequence). V gave up 2 bases and J gave up 6 bases, with 9 bases separating them. The DNA of the CDR3 is TGTGCCAGCAGCTTAGTAGGCGGCAATGAGCAGTTCTTC. Translating gives CASSLVGGNEQFF.

The J gene is TRBJ1-2, the V gene TRBV5-1, with D tentatively TRBD1 (5 bases). The CDR3 has 15 amino acids. Germline V lookup: CDR1 SGHRS, CDR2 YFSETQ. V lost 4 bases and J lost 2, with 15 bases in between. The CDR3 loop is CASSQGTESNYGYTF. CDR3 sequence (DNA): TGCGCCAGCAGCCAAGGGACGGAATCCAACTATGGCTACACCTTC.